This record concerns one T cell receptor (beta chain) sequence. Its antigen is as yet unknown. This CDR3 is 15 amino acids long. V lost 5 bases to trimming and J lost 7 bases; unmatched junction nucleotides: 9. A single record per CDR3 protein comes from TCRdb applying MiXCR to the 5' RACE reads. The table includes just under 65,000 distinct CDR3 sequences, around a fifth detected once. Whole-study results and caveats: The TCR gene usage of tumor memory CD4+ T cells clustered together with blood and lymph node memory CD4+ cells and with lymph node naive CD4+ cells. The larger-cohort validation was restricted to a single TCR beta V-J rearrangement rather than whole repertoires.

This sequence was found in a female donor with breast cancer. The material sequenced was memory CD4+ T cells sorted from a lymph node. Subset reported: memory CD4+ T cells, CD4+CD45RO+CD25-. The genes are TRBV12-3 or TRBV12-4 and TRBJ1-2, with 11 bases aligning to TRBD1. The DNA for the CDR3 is TGTGCCAGCAGTCCACCCGGGACAGGGGGAGTTGGCTACACCTTC. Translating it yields CASSPPGTGGVGYTF.